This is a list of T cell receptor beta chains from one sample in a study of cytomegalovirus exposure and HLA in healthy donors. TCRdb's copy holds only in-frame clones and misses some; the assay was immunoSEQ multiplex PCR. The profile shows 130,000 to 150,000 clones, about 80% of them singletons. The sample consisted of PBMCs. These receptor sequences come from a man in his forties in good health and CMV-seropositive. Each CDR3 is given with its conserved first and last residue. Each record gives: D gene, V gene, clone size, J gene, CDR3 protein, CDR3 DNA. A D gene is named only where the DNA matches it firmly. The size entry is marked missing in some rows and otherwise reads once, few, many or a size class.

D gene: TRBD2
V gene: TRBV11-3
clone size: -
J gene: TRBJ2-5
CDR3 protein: CASSYSGGRETQYF
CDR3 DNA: TGTGCCAGCAGCTATAGCGGGGGGCGTGAGACCCAGTACTTC

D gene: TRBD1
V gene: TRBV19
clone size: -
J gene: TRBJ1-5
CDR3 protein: CASSAGTVSNQPQHF
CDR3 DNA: TGTGCCAGTAGTGCGGGGACAGTGAGCAATCAGCCCCAGCATTTT

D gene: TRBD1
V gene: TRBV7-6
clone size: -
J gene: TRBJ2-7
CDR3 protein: CASSGGTGEYEQYF
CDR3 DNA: TGTGCCAGCAGCGGGGGGACAGGGGAATACGAGCAGTACTTC

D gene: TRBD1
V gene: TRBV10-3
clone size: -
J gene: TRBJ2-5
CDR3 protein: CAISAYLTGATMETQYF
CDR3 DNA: TGTGCCATCAGTGCTTACCTGACAGGGGCCACAATGGAGACCCAGTACTTC

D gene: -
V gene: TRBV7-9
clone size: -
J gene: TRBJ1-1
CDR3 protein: CASSFYQGLNTEAFF
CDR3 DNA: TGTGCCAGCAGCTTTTATCAGGGGTTGAACACTGAAGCTTTCTTT

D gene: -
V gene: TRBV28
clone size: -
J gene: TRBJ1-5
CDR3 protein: CASSSLLQPQHF
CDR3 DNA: TGTGCCAGCTCGAGTCTCCTACAGCCCCAGCATTTT

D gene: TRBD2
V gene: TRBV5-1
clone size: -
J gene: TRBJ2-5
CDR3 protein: CASSFQAGEQETQYF
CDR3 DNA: TGCGCCAGCAGCTTTCAGGCGGGGGAGCAAGAGACCCAGTACTTC

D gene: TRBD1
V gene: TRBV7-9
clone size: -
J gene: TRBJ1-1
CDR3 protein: CASSSDRDRTTEAFF
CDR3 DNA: TGTGCCAGCAGCTCCGACAGGGACCGGACCACTGAAGCTTTCTTT

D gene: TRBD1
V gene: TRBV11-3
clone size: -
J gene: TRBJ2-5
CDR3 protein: CASSRDRGPRETQYF
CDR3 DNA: TGTGCCAGCAGCCGGGACAGGGGGCCCAGGGAGACCCAGTACTTC

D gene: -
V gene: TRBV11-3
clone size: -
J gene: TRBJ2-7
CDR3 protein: CASSLALGFAYEQYF
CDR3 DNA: TGTGCCAGCAGCTTAGCCCTCGGGTTCGCCTACGAGCAGTACTTC

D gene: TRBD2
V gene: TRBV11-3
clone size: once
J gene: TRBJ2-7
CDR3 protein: CASSLDGGGSYEQYF
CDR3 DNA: TGTGCCAGCAGCTTAGATGGCGGGGGGTCCTACGAGCAGTACTTC

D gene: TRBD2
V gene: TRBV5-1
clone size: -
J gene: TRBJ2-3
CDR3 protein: CASSLAVAGGPADTQYF
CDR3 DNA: TGCGCCAGCAGCTTGGCGGTAGCGGGAGGGCCGGCAGATACGCAGTATTTT

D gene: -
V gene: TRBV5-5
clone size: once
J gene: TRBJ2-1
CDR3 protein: CASSPSWSTGINEQFF
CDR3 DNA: TGTGCCAGCAGCCCCTCCTGGTCCACAGGTATCAATGAGCAGTTCTTC

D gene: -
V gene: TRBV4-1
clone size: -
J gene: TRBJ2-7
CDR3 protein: CASSQGANEQYF
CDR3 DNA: TGCGCCAGCAGCCAAGGGGCCAACGAGCAGTACTTC